The TCR beta chain under discussion was sequenced for a study of CD8 T cells in ankylosing spondylitis. General study points: Blood from ankylosing spondylitis patients appeared to carry a characteristic eight-variant TCR beta motif.

Trimming pared 0 bases from V and 8 bases from J, leaving 8 bases between. In germline, CDR1 is SNHLY, CDR2 FYNNEI. The length of the CDR3 is 14 residues. Making use of molecular barcodes, quantitative 5'-RACE generated TCR beta libraries. From the 5' RACE reads, TCRdb called clonotypes with MiXCR, one entry per CDR3 protein. The repertoire consists of about 140,000 distinct CDR3 sequences, with approximately 8.4% occurring once and the leading ten covering 7.3%. Note on this clonotype: Its antigen is not known.

The sample taken for sequencing was synovial fluid, either unsorted or a sorted T cell fraction (not recorded which). The chain is built from TRBV2 and TRBJ1-6, with D uncertain. The sequence came from a male donor with ankylosing spondylitis. The CDR3 DNA reads as TGTGCCAGCAGTGAAGCCGGGCCCGATTCACCCCTCCACTTT. Translation: CASSEAGPDSPLHF.